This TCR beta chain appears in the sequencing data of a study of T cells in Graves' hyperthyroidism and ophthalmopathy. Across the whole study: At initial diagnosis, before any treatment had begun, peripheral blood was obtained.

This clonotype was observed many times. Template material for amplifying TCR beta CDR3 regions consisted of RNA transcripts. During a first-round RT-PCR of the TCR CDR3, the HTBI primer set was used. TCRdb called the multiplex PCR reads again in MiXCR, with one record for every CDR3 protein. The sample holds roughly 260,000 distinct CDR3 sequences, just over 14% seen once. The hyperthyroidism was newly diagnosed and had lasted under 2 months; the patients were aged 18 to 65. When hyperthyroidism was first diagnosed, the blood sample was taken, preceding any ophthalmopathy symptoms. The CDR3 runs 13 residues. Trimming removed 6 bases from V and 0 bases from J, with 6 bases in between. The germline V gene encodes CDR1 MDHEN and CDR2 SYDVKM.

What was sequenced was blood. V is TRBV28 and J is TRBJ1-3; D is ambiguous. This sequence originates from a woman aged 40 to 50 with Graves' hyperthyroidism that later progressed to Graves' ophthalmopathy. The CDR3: CASRRYSGNTIYF. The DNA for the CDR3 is TGTGCCAGCAGGAGATACTCTGGAAACACCATATATTTT.